This T cell receptor (beta chain) was recovered during a study of beta chain features in type 1 diabetes. About the research overall: Patients and healthy donors were similar in age, gender and cell yields. Examined across all samples were about 110 million sorted cells. Overall study findings and caveats: In every one of the four CD4+ subsets, TCRB CDR3s were moderately but significantly shorter in Type 1 diabetes patients. Compared to healthy donors, patients appeared to have naive, central memory and Treg TCRB repertoires that were more alike. The study found fewer insertions and more deletions at VDJ junctions in type 1 diabetes patients.

Investigators reverse transcribed all isolated RNA, so they sequenced expressed TCRB transcripts. Profiled with immunoSEQ multiplex PCR; TCRdb holds only in-frame clones, not every one. The table records approximately 150,000 clones, roughly an eighth of them present only once. This clone was seen a few times. Its antigen remains unknown. The CDR3 contains 18 residues. The V gene's germline CDR1 is MGHRA and CDR2 YSYEKL. The V end lost 7 bases, the J end lost 4 bases, and 28 bases lay between the germline ends. The chain recombines TRBV4-1 with TRBJ2-5, with D maybe TRBD2 (6 bases). The clonotype originates from a man aged 18 to 30 with type 1 diabetes. Sequenced input: central memory CD4+ T cells from blood. This CDR3 is CASTRFGGRVDFGETQYF. The CDR3 region has the DNA TGCGCCAGCACACGCTTCGGGGGAAGGGTTGATTTCGGAGAGACCCAGTACTTC.